This T cell receptor beta chain was documented in a study of control samples from healthy donors and cancer patients. Looked up from germline, CDR1 is SGHTA and CDR2 is FQGNSA. Trimming removed 3 bases at V and 5 bases at J, with 5 bases between. CDR3 length: 11 amino acids. The protocol was immunoSEQ multiplex PCR, while the TCRdb copy is restricted to in-frame clones and leaves out a portion. The data contain about 150,000 clones, 75% to 95% of them singletons. The chain couples TRBV7-2 to TRBJ2-7, with D hard to call. Sequencing was done on a sample of blood. The TCR sequence derives from a young man in good health. The CDR3, as DNA: TGTGCCAGCAGCTTCGGTAACGAGCAGTACTTC. This codes for CASSFGNEQYF.